The 9 T cell receptor beta chains in this list originate from one sample, sequenced in a study of T cells in Graves' hyperthyroidism and ophthalmopathy. Using RNA transcripts as the source, TCR beta CDR3 regions were amplified. Researchers ran a first-round RT-PCR on the TCR CDR3 using the HTBI primer set. TCRdb processed the multiplex PCR reads anew with MiXCR; each CDR3 protein has one entry. The sample has 450,000 to 700,000 distinct CDR3 sequences, around 46% seen once. The sample taken for sequencing was peripheral blood or thyroid tissue (not recorded which). The receptor set was obtained from an adult woman with Graves' disease, either hyperthyroidism or ophthalmopathy (not recorded which).

Ten or more counts support this clonotype. V usage is TRBV10-3 and J usage is TRBJ1-3, with D uncertain. CDR3 size: 12 residues. V lost 6 bases to trimming and J lost 4 bases, with 7 bases between them. Germline V gives CDR1 ENHRY, CDR2 SYGVKD. The CDR3 is CAISLRGNTIYF. As DNA, the CDR3 is TGTGCCATCAGCCTTCGAGGAAACACCATATATTTT.

This clonotype occurred many times. The chain uses TRBV5-1 and TRBJ1-2, with TRBD1 as a possible D gene (5 bases). There are 13 residues in the CDR3. CDR1 and CDR2 (germline): SGHRS, YFSETQ. V was cut by 0 bases and J by 7 bases, with 10 bases left in between. The CDR3 coding sequence is TGCGCCAGCAGCTTGGAAGCAGGGTCTGGCTACACCTTC. Its protein product is CASSLEAGSGYTF.

The rearrangement links TRBV20-1 to TRBJ2-3; D is unclear. CDR1 DFQATT and CDR2 SNEGSKA come from the germline V gene (reference sequence). This CDR3 comprises 12 residues. Trimming took 4 bases from V and 4 from J, leaving 9 bases between them. CDR3 DNA sequence: TGCAGTGCTACGACCCCGGCAGATACGCAGTATTTT. It encodes CSATTPADTQYF.

Regarding this clonotype: A much bigger clone sits one base away, suggesting this may be a read error. The V and J genes are TRBV12-3 or TRBV12-4 and TRBJ2-3; D perhaps matches TRBD2 (5 bases). The CDR3 contains 14 residues. Deletions cut 6 bases from V and 3 bases from J, with 13 bases between. This CDR3 is CASRQAGWTDTQYF. The CDR3 DNA follows: TGTGCCAGCAGGCAGGCGGGTTGGACAGATACGCAGTATTTT.

This clonotype was found many times. The CDR3 DNA sequence: TGTGCCAGCGTATCGGTTTCGGGTACTGGAAACACCATATATTTT. This translates into CASVSVSGTGNTIYF. The rearrangement joins TRBV7-2 to TRBJ1-3, with D unclear. The CDR3 has 15 residues. Germline assignment: CDR1 SGHTA and CDR2 FQGNSA. V was clipped by 8 bases and J by 2 bases, with 16 bases between them.

The chain couples TRBV11-1 to TRBJ2-7, with no clear D. The CDR3 is 13 amino acids. V shed 5 bases and J shed 6 bases, with 14 bases lying between them. Per the germline V gene, CDR1 is SGHAT and CDR2 is FQDESV (reference sequence). CDR3 coding DNA: TGTGCCAGCAGCAGAGATCAACAGTGCGAGCAGTACTTC. Translating gives CASSRDQQCEQYF.

The chain employs TRBV15 and TRBJ1-4; the D is unclear. CDR3 size: 15 residues. The germline V gene has CDR1 LNHNV and CDR2 YYDKDF (reference sequence). The germline V and J ends were trimmed by 4 bases and 7 bases, with 16 bases remaining between them. The CDR3 DNA reads as TGTGCCACCAGCAACACCAGAACTATTGGTGAAAAACTGTTTTTT. It translates to CATSNTRTIGEKLFF.

This clonotype was recorded many times. J is TRBJ1-1 and V is TRBV29-1, with D maybe TRBD1 (5 bases). The CDR3 sequence is 12 residues long. Germline CDR1 and CDR2: SQVTM and ANQGSEA. Trimming left V 5 bases short and J 3 bases short, with 10 bases between. CDR3 sequence (DNA): TGCAGCGTTTCGAGGGGCTACACTGAAGCTTTCTTT. Translated, it gives CSVSRGYTEAFF.

Only a few counts were recorded for this clonotype. This may come from a read error, since a much larger clone is one base off. This rearrangement joins TRBV4-2 to TRBJ2-7; 10 bases line up with TRBD2. With 0 bases clipped from V and 4 bases from J, the junction kept 3 bases outside the gene matches. Germline V gene lookup returns CDR1 LGHNA and CDR2 YNFKEQ. The CDR3 is 15 residues long. CDR3 in amino acids: CASSQDRAGGYEQYF. CDR3 sequence (DNA): TGTGCCAGCAGCCAAGATCGAGCGGGAGGGTACGAGCAGTACTTC.